This TCR beta chain was obtained from a study of cytomegalovirus exposure and HLA in healthy donors (TCRdb year 2017). As for the study more broadly: An earlier analysis of approximately 600 of the donors reported approximately 300 Gb of sequence data and roughly 100 million unique TCR beta sequences from some 180 million T cells. An early release covering approximately 600 HLA-typed donors comprised 250 to 350 gigabases of sequencing data and tens of millions of unique TCR sequences. Of the roughly 400 genotyped donors, 80% to 90% were placed in the genetic ancestry cluster associated with self-reported Caucasian donors. The aim of the study was to test whether cataloging public T cell receptors could identify signatures of past pathogen exposure. Using immunosequencing, the study profiled T cell repertoires from fewer than 850 subjects and related those repertoires to cytomegalovirus serostatus. In addition to the first cohort of roughly 670 subjects, a separate validation cohort of about 120 different subjects was used. The study combined high-throughput TCR immunosequencing, statistical association of individual TCRs with disease status, and machine learning to predict cytomegalovirus infection status. To study patterns of TCR occurrence, a later analysis re-analyzed previously published TCR beta repertoires from around 670 donors and added high-resolution HLA genotyping. The later analysis used no new phenotypic data to find candidate immune exposures, relying instead on TCR beta sequences and their occurrence across donors. To decide whether each TCR beta V gene segment behaved as functional or pseudogenic, an earlier analysis of some 600 of the donors relied on high-throughput TCR beta sequencing. Donor age, sex, ethnicity and CMV serostatus were compiled alongside the repertoire data. A later genetic analysis took genome-wide SNP genotypes for about 55% of the 666 donors and used that subset as a discovery cohort. Every repertoire in the discovery cohort had been generated on one and the same sequencing platform. Class I and class II HLA loci were covered by the typing at four-digit resolution. The number of typed donors differed by locus: about 620-630 for A, B, C, DRB1 and DQB1; some 540 for DQA1; some 610 for DPA1; and 450 to 480 for DPB1. A few DR-DQ haplotypes were treated as single units for association and clustering because of strong linkage in the cohort. Among about 370 genotyped donors of the cohort, an average of roughly 230,000 unique TCR beta nucleotide sequences was sequenced per donor, of which roughly 18% were non-productive.

Paper-wide results and their limitations: Over 15 rarely observed V segments, including chromosome 9 orphons, were excluded from the earlier analysis of about 600 of the donors because counts were too low. In the study, about 150 TCR beta chains were listed as associated with cytomegalovirus. CMV serostatus was the only immune exposure information available for the cohort. A few of the identified cytomegalovirus-associated TCR beta chains were confirmed in vitro to be specific for cytomegalovirus antigens. Most TCR sequences were seen in very few donors, while some public TCRs were found in many individuals. A group of highly shared sequence variants was considered likely to be a technical artifact of the sequencing pipeline. The presence/absence analyses assumed that sequencing depth was roughly uniform across donors, and that assumption may not be true. Because some donors lacked HLA typing at each locus, the association tests relied only on the typed subset. When HLA alleles, especially DR and DQ, strongly co-occurred, attributing TCR associations to individual alleles was difficult. A later analysis found that HLA-associated TCR beta chains were more clonally expanded and had lower generation probabilities than equally common non-associated chains. V-gene and J-gene trimming of TCR beta chains was associated with a missense DCLRE1C variant in a later genetic analysis, and the association was replicated in an independent cohort. According to a later analysis, TCR association rates differed among HLA loci, with DRB1 alleles showing the most associated TCRs and HLA-C alleles showing the fewest. A later analysis associated 15,000 to 20,000 TCR beta sequences with specific HLA alleles at a false discovery rate of 0.05. In both the original and validation cohorts, the classifier was reported to diagnose cytomegalovirus status with high specificity and sensitivity. In a later analysis, several top co-occurrence clusters were reported to appear linked to parvovirus B19, influenza, CMV and Epstein-Barr virus. Some IMGT-functional V segments, including TRBV6-2 and TRBV6-3, could not be distinguished by the 87-base-pair reads and were therefore excluded. It was suggested by the authors that the approach could potentially be generalized to other disease states and immunological phenotypes. Correlated functional status among segregating V segments might reflect linkage disequilibrium, but an unknown experimental factor could not be ruled out. An earlier analysis of roughly 570 of the donors showed that most TCR beta V segments appeared in productive rearrangements either about 90% or about 30% of the time, which broadly matched IMGT annotations. According to a later analysis, most CMV-associated TCR beta chains appeared to be HLA-restricted, and the HLA associations seemed to be driven largely by CMV exposure. According to a later genetic analysis, donors in an Asian-associated ancestry cluster had fewer N-insertions in productive TCRs than the approximately 650-donor mean. A further reported finding was that TCR beta sequences accurately predicted the HLA-A and HLA-B alleles for most subjects in the first cohort. The cohort was sequenced for TCR beta chains only, and without alpha or paired-chain data the features that could be detected were limited.

The cohort was made up of 500 to 800 healthy bone marrow donors. All cohort members were sampled while nominally healthy, although unrecorded immune exposures were likely present. The donor tested CMV seronegative and was one of the 352 seronegative cohort members. Each donor provided a peripheral blood sample, and peripheral blood mononuclear cells were used for TCR beta sequencing. Genomic DNA was extracted from the blood cell samples with the Qiagen DNeasy Blood Extraction Kit. Libraries were built with the immunoSEQ multiplex PCR assay. A mixture of 60 forward primers for TCR Vbeta segments and 13 reverse primers for TCR Jbeta segments was used in the multiplex PCR. A multiplex PCR assay on genomic DNA amplified the CDR3 region of rearranged TCR beta genes. The amplified TCR beta libraries were sequenced on the Illumina HiSeq System as 87-base-pair reads. As for the original processing: In a later analysis, roughly 80 million unique TCR beta chains were counted across the 650 to 700 repertoires, and around 10 million of these chains were shared by at least two donors. Raw reads were error-corrected and collapsed into unique sequences with a nearest-neighbor algorithm that merged closely related sequences to remove PCR and sequencing errors. CDR3 sequences were aligned to IMGT reference sequences to assign V, D and J gene segments. For a sequence to be retained, a match of at least six nucleotides to both a V gene segment and a J gene segment was required. Rearrangements were classified as productive when the CDR3 lacked stop codons and remained in frame with V and J, and all other rearrangements were classified as non-productive. Following IMGT convention, CDR3 was defined as the stretch from the second conserved V-encoded cysteine to the conserved J-encoded phenylalanine. The earlier analysis of about 610 of the donors excluded any sequence lacking an unambiguous match to a single V gene segment. An earlier analysis of a few hundred of the donors called V segments functional above 56.7% productive rearrangements and segregating when the between-donor standard deviation exceeded 5%. To diagnose cytomegalovirus status from the catalog of TCR beta chain sequences, a statistical classification framework was built. A later analysis assigned V and J genes by comparing TCR nucleotide sequences with IMGT/GENE-DB human TR gene sequences. In a later analysis, CDR3 sequences and most-parsimonious VDJ recombination scenarios were assigned using the TCRdist pipeline. In a later analysis, each TCR beta chain was defined by its CDR3 amino acid sequence together with its V-gene family, and reads without a unique V-gene family were excluded. In a later analysis, a few hundred highly shared, low-generation-probability nucleotide sequences were removed to address suspected cross-contamination and a sequencing artifact. A later analysis calculated a clonal expansion index for each public chain from normalized within-repertoire ranks of inferred template counts. A later analysis computed generation probabilities with a VDJ recombination model fitted to out-of-frame rearrangements, and checked the results against IGoR. A later analysis scored TCR-TCR, TCR-HLA and TCR-CMV co-occurrence with hypergeometric tests, applying a repertoire-size bias correction to TCR pairs. False discovery rates were estimated in a later analysis by permuting HLA or CMV assignments 20 times. In a later analysis, co-occurring TCRs were grouped with DBSCAN, and TCRdist sequence similarity was added when clustering was performed within HLA-allele-positive subsets. Repertoires with fewer than 30,000 or more than 120,000 public chains, plus five repertoires with anomalous nucleotide sharing, were excluded from co-occurrence clustering. TCRdb limited this immuneACCESS table to in-frame rearrangements with V and J called. A share of clones is missing; checked studies link under half to unresolved V genes, and the rest is unexplained. V, J and clone size reflect that table, while D and trimming were determined from the DNA. For this sample there are over 100,000 clones; approximately 80% appear just once. The ten largest clones take up 1.5% to 2% of the sample.

The count of this clone is one. Its antigen specificity is not known. No clone much larger than this one lies a single base away; base qualities are absent. Germline trimming amounts to 5 bases on V and 4 bases on J, with 7 as the count of junction bases outside the gene matches. Based on the germline V gene, the CDR1 and CDR2 sequences are LGHNA and YNFKEQ. The CDR3 sequence holds 14 residues, the cysteine and phenylalanine included. Only the CDR3 DNA is retained, 42 bases long and in frame from the first base. The TCR comes from a woman aged 40 to 50 in good health and CMV-seronegative. Sequenced sample: PBMCs. The V gene is TRBV4-2 and the J gene is TRBJ2-7; TRBD2 aligns with 8 central bases. DNA sequence: TGTGCCAGCAGCGAGGGGACTAGTCGGTACGAGCAGTACTTC. It is translated as CASSEGTSRYEQYF.